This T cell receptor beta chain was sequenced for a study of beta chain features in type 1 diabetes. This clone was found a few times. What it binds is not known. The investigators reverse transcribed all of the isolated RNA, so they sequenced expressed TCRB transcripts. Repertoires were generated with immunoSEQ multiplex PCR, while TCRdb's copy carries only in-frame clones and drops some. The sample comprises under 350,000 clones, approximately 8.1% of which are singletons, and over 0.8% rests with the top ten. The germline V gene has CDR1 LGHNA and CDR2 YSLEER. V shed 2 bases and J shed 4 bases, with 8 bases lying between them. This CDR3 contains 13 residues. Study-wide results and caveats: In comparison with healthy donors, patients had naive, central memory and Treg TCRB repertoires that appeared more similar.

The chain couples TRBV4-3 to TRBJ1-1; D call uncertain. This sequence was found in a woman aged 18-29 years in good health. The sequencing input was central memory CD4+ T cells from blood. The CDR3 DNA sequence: TGCGCCAGCAGCCAAAAGTATGGCACTGAAGCTTTCTTT. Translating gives CASSQKYGTEAFF.